This T cell receptor beta chain comes out of a study of beta chain features in type 1 diabetes. Whole-study results and caveats: For type 1 diabetes patients, VDJ junctions showed fewer insertions and more deletions. Patients' naive, central memory and Treg TCRB repertoires seemed closer to one another than those of healthy donors. In all four CD4+ subsets, TCRB CDR3 length was significantly, moderately reduced in type 1 diabetes.

V shed 4 bases and J 1 base; nucleotides not matched to a gene: 5. The CDR3 is 17 amino acids. Germline lookup yields CDR1 SGDLS and CDR2 YYNGEE. This clone was recorded a few times. Its antigen is unknown. Of the isolated RNA, all was reverse transcribed, and so the sequenced material was expressed TCRB transcripts. Roughly 3.6 million reads on average were seen across naive, central memory and regulatory T cell samples. Only in-frame clones appear in the TCRdb table, and some are missing; sequencing was by immunoSEQ multiplex PCR. Here the sample spans roughly 700,000 clones, roughly an eighth being singletons. All of the sorted populations showed purity greater than 95%.

The material sequenced was naive CD4+ T cells from blood. The TCR comes from a man in his late teens or twenties with type 1 diabetes. The chain has TRBV9 and TRBJ2-2; TRBD2 aligns across 12 bases. In nucleotides, the CDR3 is TGTGCCAGCAGCCCGATGGGACTAGCGGGGAACACCGGGGAGCTGTTTTTT. Its protein is CASSPMGLAGNTGELFF.